The rows below give T cell receptor beta chains drawn from one sample of a study of CD4+ T cells in melanoma. Repertoires were generated with immunoSEQ multiplex PCR, while TCRdb's copy carries only in-frame clones and drops some. The table lists 9,500 to 13,000 clones, around 62% of them singletons, with 24% in the top ten. Sequenced input: cells from a culture (not recorded whether cultured in vitro). The receptors derive from a human donor with melanoma. Both conserved end residues are part of each CDR3. D genes are given only for firm matches. Part of the rows lack a size; the others show once, few, many or a class for expanded clones.

clone_size d_call j_call v_call cdr3_nt cdr3_aa
- - TRBJ1-1 TRBV5-1 TGCGCCAGCAGCGCGGACTCAACTAGAGGGACTGAAGCTTTCTTT CASSADSTRGTEAFF
- TRBD1 TRBJ2-5 TRBV6-1 TGTGCCAGCACCTTACAGGGGGCAGTGACCCAGTACTTC CASTLQGAVTQYF
- TRBD1 TRBJ2-2 TRBV5-4 TGTGCCAGCAGCGCGGGACAGGACACCGGGGAGCTGTTTTTT CASSAGQDTGELFF
- - TRBJ2-3 TRBV2 TGTGCCAGCAGGATTGGCCGACTAGACCGCTACACAGATACGCAGTATTTT CASRIGRLDRYTDTQYF
- - TRBJ1-4 TRBV7-2 TGTGCCAGCAGCTTAGTAGGGCCCAATGAAAAACTGTTTTTT CASSLVGPNEKLFF
- TRBD1 TRBJ1-2 TRBV9 TGTGCCAGCAGCGCGACAGGGATCCATGGCTACACCTTC CASSATGIHGYTF
- - TRBJ2-3 TRBV5-1 TGCGCCAGCAGCTTTCGGGCACGCCTGGAGGCGATAGATACGCAGTATTTT CASSFRARLEAIDTQYF
- - TRBJ1-4 TRBV27 TGTGCCAGCAGTTTATTGGGGAGTGGGAATGAAAAACTGTTTTTT CASSLLGSGNEKLFF
- - TRBJ2-1 TRBV28 TGTGCCAGCAGTACCCATTTCCGGGACAAACCCTACAATGAGCAGTTCTTC CASSTHFRDKPYNEQFF
once TRBD2 TRBJ2-7 TRBV11-2 TGTGCCAGCAGCTTGGGCCACGGACGGGGGGACGAGCAGTACTTC CASSLGHGRGDEQYF
few - TRBJ1-1 TRBV12-5 TGTGCTAGTGTTAGATCGAACACTGAAGCTTTCTTT CASVRSNTEAFF
- - TRBJ2-4 TRBV6-6 TGTGCCAGCAGTGGAGACAGCGCACTAGCCAAAAACATTCAGTACTTC CASSGDSALAKNIQYF
- - TRBJ2-3 TRBV10-3 TGTGCCATCAGTGAGCGGGGGGCCCGAGATACGCAGTATTTT CAISERGARDTQYF
- - TRBJ2-2 TRBV11-2 TGTGCCAGCAGCTCTCTCCGCCTGGGGCGGGACACCGGGGAGCTGTTTTTT CASSSLRLGRDTGELFF
few - TRBJ1-6 TRBV27 TGTGCCAGCGGACCTTTTGACACCTCACCCCTCCACTTT CASGPFDTSPLHF
- - TRBJ2-2 TRBV4-1 TGCGCCAGCAGCCAAGATGGGAAGGGATCCACCGGGGAGCTGTTTTTT CASSQDGKGSTGELFF
few - TRBJ2-7 TRBV11-3 TGTGCCAGCAGGATTTGGACAATCGAGCAGTACTTC CASRIWTIEQYF
- - TRBJ2-7 TRBV6-5 TGTGCCAGCTCCCACCCCGGGGACGGCACCTACGAGCAGTACTTC CASSHPGDGTYEQYF
- - TRBJ2-1 TRBV7-6 TGTGCCAGCAGCCACGGTGGGCTAGCCGCCTCCTACAATGAGCAGTTCTTC CASSHGGLAASYNEQFF
- - TRBJ1-4 TRBV7-8 TGTGCCAGCAGCTTAGTCGGCGGCCGGCTGGTTCCTAATGAAAAACTGTTTTTT CASSLVGGRLVPNEKLFF
- - TRBJ2-3 TRBV11-2 TGTGCCAGCAGCCGCAACAGTCCAGATACGCAGTATTTT CASSRNSPDTQYF
- - TRBJ2-1 TRBV5-1 TGCGCCAGCAGCTCGGGACCCGGGGCAAATGAGCAGTTCTTC CASSSGPGANEQFF
- - TRBJ1-3 TRBV7-2 TGTGCCAGCAGCTCTATTACCTCTGGAAACACCATATATTTT CASSSITSGNTIYF
- - TRBJ1-1 TRBV6-1 TGTGCCAGCAGGGAACCGGGACTTTACACTGAAGCTTTCTTT CASREPGLYTEAFF
- - TRBJ1-3 TRBV19 TGTGCCAGTAGTTTATACAGGGCGAGCTCTGGAAACACCATATATTTT CASSLYRASSGNTIYF
- - TRBJ2-1 TRBV5-1 TGCGCCAGCAGCTCCCGACAGGCCTACAATGAGCAGTTCTTC CASSSRQAYNEQFF
- - TRBJ1-1 TRBV7-3 TGTGCCAGCAGCTTAAAGCCGGGTGGCACTGAAGCTTTCTTT CASSLKPGGTEAFF
- - TRBJ1-1 TRBV4-2 TGTGCCAGCAGCTTAGAATTTGGGGCCAAGAACACTGAAGCTTTCTTT CASSLEFGAKNTEAFF
- - TRBJ1-4 TRBV19 TGTGCCAGTAGTGCCCACACTGCAGCAACTAATGAAAAACTGTTTTTT CASSAHTAATNEKLFF
- - TRBJ2-1 TRBV7-9 TGTGCCAGCAGCCCCGACAATGAGCAGTTCTTC CASSPDNEQFF
- TRBD1 TRBJ2-7 TRBV12-5 TGTGCTAGTGGTTTGGGCCGTCCGGGACAGGGTCGCTACGAGCAGTACTTC CASGLGRPGQGRYEQYF
- - TRBJ2-3 TRBV5-1 TGCGCCAGCAGCCTTAGCACAGATACGCAGTATTTT CASSLSTDTQYF
- - TRBJ1-6 TRBV5-5 TGTGCCAGCAGCTTGACCGAACAAGGCTCACCCCTCCACTTT CASSLTEQGSPLHF
few - TRBJ2-3 TRBV5-1 TGCGCCAGCAACCGAGGGGGTAGCACAGATACGCAGTATTTT CASNRGGSTDTQYF
- - TRBJ2-1 TRBV30 TGTGCCTGGGCGGGGACATTCAATGAGCAGTTCTTC CAWAGTFNEQFF
- - TRBJ2-2 TRBV5-1 TGCGCCAGCAGCTTGGAGTCCCTCGGGGAGCTGTTTTTT CASSLESLGELFF
- - TRBJ2-1 TRBV7-6 TGTGCCAGCAGCTTGACACTCAATGTAGCGGCTGAGCAGTTCTTC CASSLTLNVAAEQFF
- - TRBJ2-3 TRBV28 TGTGCCAGCTTGAAAAAGGCATCAGATACGCAGTATTTT CASLKKASDTQYF
- TRBD1 TRBJ2-3 TRBV5-1 TGCGCCAGCGGCCGACAGGGGAGCACAGATACGCAGTATTTT CASGRQGSTDTQYF
- TRBD2 TRBJ2-5 TRBV4-2 TGTGCCAGCAACCTGGACGGGGGGTACCAAGAGACCCAGTACTTC CASNLDGGYQETQYF
- TRBD1 TRBJ1-1 TRBV18 TGTGCCAGCTCACCAGACAGGGAGTCTGAAGCTTTCTTT CASSPDRESEAFF
- - TRBJ1-6 TRBV2 TGTGCCAGCAGTGGAGGGGAGATGGGGAATTCACCCCTCCACTTT CASSGGEMGNSPLHF
- - TRBJ2-2 TRBV5-5 TGTGCCAGCAGTTTGGGGTCAGGGACGAACACCGGGGAGCTGTTTTTT CASSLGSGTNTGELFF
- TRBD2 TRBJ2-5 TRBV6-5 TGTGCCAGCAGTTACACTAGCGGGGCCAAGCGGGCCCAGTACTTC CASSYTSGAKRAQYF
- - TRBJ1-2 TRBV2 TGTGCCAGCACGGCGGGGGCGGGCTATGGCTACACCTTC CASTAGAGYGYTF
- - TRBJ1-2 TRBV5-1 TGCGCCAGCAGCTCTGAACAGGGTCGCGGGTACACCTTC CASSSEQGRGYTF
- - TRBJ1-2 TRBV6-5 TGTGCCAGCAGTTCCGGGACCCTGAGTTACACCTTC CASSSGTLSYTF
- TRBD1 TRBJ2-3 TRBV11-3 TGTGCCAGCAGCTTAGTTCCTCCGGGACAGGGGGGATTGGATACGCAGTATTTT CASSLVPPGQGGLDTQYF
- - TRBJ1-1 TRBV6-5 TGTGCCAGCAGCCAGGGCCCGTTGGAAGCTTTCTTT CASSQGPLEAFF
few - TRBJ2-1 TRBV18 TGTGCCAGCTCAGCCGGGGGGCCACGCTACAATGAGCAGTTCTTC CASSAGGPRYNEQFF
- - TRBJ2-5 TRBV7-6 TGTGCCAGCAGCTTCATAGAGGGGCAAGAGACCCAGTACTTC CASSFIEGQETQYF
- - TRBJ2-6 TRBV9 TGTGCCAGCAGCGCCCTTTGGTCTGGGGCCAACGTCCTGACTTTC CASSALWSGANVLTF
- - TRBJ1-2 TRBV5-1 TGCGCCAGCAGATACACTACAGACTCCTATGGCTACACCTTC CASRYTTDSYGYTF